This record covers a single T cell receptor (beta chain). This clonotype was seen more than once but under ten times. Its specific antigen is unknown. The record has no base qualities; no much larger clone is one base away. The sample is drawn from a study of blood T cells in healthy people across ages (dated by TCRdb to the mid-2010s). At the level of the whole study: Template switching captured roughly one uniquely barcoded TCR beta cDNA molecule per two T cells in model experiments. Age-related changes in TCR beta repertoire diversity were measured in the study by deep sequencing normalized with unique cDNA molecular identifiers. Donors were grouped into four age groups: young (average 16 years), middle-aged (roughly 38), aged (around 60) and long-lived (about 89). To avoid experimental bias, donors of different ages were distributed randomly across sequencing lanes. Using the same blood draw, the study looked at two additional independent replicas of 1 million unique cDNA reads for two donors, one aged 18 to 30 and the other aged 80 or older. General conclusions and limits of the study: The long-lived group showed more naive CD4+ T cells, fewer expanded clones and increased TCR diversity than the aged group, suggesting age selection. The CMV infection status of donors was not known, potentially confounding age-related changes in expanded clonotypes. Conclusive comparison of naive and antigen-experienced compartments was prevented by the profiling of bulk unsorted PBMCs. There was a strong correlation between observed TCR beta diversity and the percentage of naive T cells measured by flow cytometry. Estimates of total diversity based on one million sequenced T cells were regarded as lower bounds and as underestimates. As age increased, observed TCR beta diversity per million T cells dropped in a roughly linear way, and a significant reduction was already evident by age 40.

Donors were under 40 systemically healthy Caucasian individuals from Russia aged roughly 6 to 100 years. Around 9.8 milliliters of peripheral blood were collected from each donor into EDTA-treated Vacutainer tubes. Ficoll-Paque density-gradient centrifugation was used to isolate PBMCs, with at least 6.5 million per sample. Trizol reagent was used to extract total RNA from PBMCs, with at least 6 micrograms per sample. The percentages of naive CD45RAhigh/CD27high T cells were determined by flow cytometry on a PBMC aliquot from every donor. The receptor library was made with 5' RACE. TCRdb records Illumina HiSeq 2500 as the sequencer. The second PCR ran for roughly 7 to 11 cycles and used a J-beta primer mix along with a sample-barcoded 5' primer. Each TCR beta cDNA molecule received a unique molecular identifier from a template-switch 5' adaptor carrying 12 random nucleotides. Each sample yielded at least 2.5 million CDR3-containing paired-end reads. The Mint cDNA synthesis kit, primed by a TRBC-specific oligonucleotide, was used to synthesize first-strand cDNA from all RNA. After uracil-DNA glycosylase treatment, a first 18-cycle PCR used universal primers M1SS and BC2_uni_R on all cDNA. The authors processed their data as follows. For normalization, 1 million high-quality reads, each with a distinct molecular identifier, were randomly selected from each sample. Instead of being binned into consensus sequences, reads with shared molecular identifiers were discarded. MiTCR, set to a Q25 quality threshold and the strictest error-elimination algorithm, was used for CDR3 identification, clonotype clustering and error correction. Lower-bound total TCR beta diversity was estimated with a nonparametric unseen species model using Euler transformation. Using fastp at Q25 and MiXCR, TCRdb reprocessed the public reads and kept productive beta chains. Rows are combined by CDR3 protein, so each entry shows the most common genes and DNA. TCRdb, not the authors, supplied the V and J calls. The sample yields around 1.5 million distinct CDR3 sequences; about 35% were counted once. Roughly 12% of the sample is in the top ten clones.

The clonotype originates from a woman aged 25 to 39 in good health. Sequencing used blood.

The CDR3 in this case is CAGEAGKAGANVLTF. The nucleotide sequence reads as follows: TGTGCCGGTGAGGCAGGGAAGGCTGGGGCCAACGTCCTGACTTTC. The V gene is TRBV2 and the J gene is TRBJ2-6; TRBD1 is perhaps the D gene, given 5 matching bases. According to the germline V gene, CDR1 reads SNHLY and CDR2 reads FYNNEI. The CDR3, from cysteine to phenylalanine, totals 15 residues. Just CDR3 DNA is preserved here, 45 bases in frame from base 1. Trimming costs V 11 bases and J 2 bases, and their ends lie 16 bases apart.